Here is one TCR beta chain with its context. Its antigen is still unknown. Preparation of the TCRbeta library was carried out with unique molecular identifiers. MiXCR was run by TCRdb on the PCR reads, yielding one entry per CDR3 protein. The table includes 580,000 or so distinct CDR3 sequences, roughly 23% detected once. In germline, CDR1 is SGHVS, CDR2 FNYEAQ. The V gene lost 5 bases and the J gene lost 5 bases, with 13 bases spanning the gap. The CDR3 covers 14 residues. The data were taken from a study of T-cell reconstitution after alpha-beta-depleted transplantation in children. Broader study findings: Counts and diversity of T cells one year after transplant came mostly from newly produced T cells.

The sequence was obtained from a boy in the first two years of life who had a stem cell transplant for acute myeloid leukemia, so the T cells may come from the graft donor. This rearrangement joins TRBV7-6 to TRBJ2-1, with D unclear. The material sequenced was PBMCs, mostly from graft donor cells, taken 360 days after TCRalphabeta/CD19-depleted stem cell transplant. The CDR3 here is CASSLGESNNEQFF. In DNA, the CDR3 is TGTGCCAGCAGCCTCGGCGAAAGCAACAATGAGCAGTTCTTC.